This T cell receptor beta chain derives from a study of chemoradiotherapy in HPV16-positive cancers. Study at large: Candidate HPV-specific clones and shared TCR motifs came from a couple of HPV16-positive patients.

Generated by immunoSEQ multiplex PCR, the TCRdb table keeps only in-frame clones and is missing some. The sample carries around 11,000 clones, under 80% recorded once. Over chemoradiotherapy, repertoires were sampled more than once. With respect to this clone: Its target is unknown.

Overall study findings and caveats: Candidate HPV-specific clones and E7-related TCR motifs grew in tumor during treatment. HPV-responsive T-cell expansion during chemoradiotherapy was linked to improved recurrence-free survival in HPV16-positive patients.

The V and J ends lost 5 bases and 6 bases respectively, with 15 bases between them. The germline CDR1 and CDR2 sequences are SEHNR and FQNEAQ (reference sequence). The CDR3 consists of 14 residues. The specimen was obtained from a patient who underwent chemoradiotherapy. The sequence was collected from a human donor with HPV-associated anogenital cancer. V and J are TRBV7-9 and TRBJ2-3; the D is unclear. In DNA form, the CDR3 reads TGTGCCAGCAGCCCGTCCCCCACATGGGATACGCAGTATTTT. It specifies CASSPSPTWDTQYF.